What follows are 4 T cell receptor beta chains derived from one specimen sequenced in a study of regulatory T cells in long-lasting Graves disease. Building the TCR beta libraries relied on iRepertoire HTBI primers, and CDR3 regions underwent Arm-PCR. Each CDR3 protein is one row after TCRdb ran MiXCR on the multiplex PCR reads. Of some 450,000 distinct CDR3 sequences in the sample, 23% were seen once. As for time point: persistent/refractory GD, antithyroid drugs over 5 years with positive TRAb. With RNA extracted from PBMCs as input, the TCR library was made. The sequencing used peripheral blood mononuclear cells (PBMCs), collected when the disease was refractory, from a patient treated with antithyroid drugs. The receptors stem from a female donor with Graves disease.

V usage is TRBV12-3 or TRBV12-4 and J usage is TRBJ1-6; 7 nucleotides line up with TRBD1. The CDR3 sequence is 17 residues long. Germline trimming cut 0 bases from V and 7 bases from J; bases unmatched to any gene: 9. The CDR3 DNA sequence: TGTGCCAGCAGTTTAGCGCATCAGGGGGGAATGAATTCACCCCTCCACTTT. Amino acids: CASSLAHQGGMNSPLHF.

The chain has TRBV25-1 and TRBJ1-4, with D unresolved. Germline lookup yields CDR1 MGHDK and CDR2 SYGVNS. Deletions cut 4 bases from V and 8 bases from J, with 11 bases between. CDR3 length equals 13 residues. The CDR3 is CASSGWAIEKLFF. In nucleotides, the CDR3 is TGTGCCAGCAGTGGGTGGGCCATCGAAAAACTGTTTTTT.

CDR3: CSARESGTDYNEQFF. Here the CDR3 DNA reads TGCAGTGCTAGAGAGTCCGGGACAGACTACAATGAGCAGTTCTTC. The J gene is TRBJ2-1, the V gene TRBV20-1, with TRBD1 identical over 7 bases. Trimming removed 0 bases from V and 3 bases from J; junction bases left unmatched: 5. This CDR3 has 15 residues. From germline, CDR1 is DFQATT and CDR2 SNEGSKA (reference sequence).

This clonotype was detected only a few times. The rearrangement uses TRBV12-3 or TRBV12-4 and TRBJ2-2, with D possibly being TRBD2 (5 bases). The V end was cut by 5 bases, the J end by 5 bases, with 12 bases between. This CDR3 region has 14 residues. The CDR3: CASSPLRGTGELFF. Written as DNA, the CDR3 is TGTGCCAGCAGTCCCCTACGGGGTACCGGGGAGCTGTTTTTT.